The present entry profiles one T cell receptor (beta chain) with its context. The antigen is undetermined. Germline V CDR1 and CDR2: SEHNR, FQNEAQ (reference sequence). This CDR3 is built from 17 residues. This PCR relied on a set of 60 Vbeta primers and 13 Jbeta primers. Assay: immunoSEQ multiplex PCR; the TCRdb copy retains only in-frame clones and omits some. The table has approximately 120,000 clones, roughly 68% seen once; the top ten hold around 4.2%. This record comes from a study of cytomegalovirus exposure and HLA in healthy donors. At the level of the study: Prior work identified roughly 120 million unique TCR beta sequences in about 179 million T cells. Around 78 million unique TCR sequences came from HLA-typed donors in an early release.

Study-level points and caveats: Among the CMV-associated chains, a few were confirmed in vitro as specific for CMV antigens.

Sequenced: PBMCs. V is TRBV7-9 and J is TRBJ2-5, with D perhaps matching TRBD1 or TRBD2 (5 bases each). The tail of the sequence fits TRBJ2-7 better, so the J call may be wrong. This clonotype originated in a woman in her forties or fifties in good health and CMV-seropositive. CDR3 sequence: CASSGKRAGVGAYEQYF. Written as DNA, the CDR3 is TGTGCCAGCAGCGGAAAGCGAGCCGGGGTGGGGGCCTACGAGCAGTACTTC.